This paragraph reports one T cell receptor (beta chain). The antigen is not known. The data stem from a study of T cells expressing NK-cell markers. Study as a whole: One of eight sequenced donors was HCMV-seronegative; the other seven were seropositive. Study results and limitations: In several donors, dominant clonotypes made up about 25-60.1% of CD3+CD56-NKG2C+ cells. Of the CD8+ T cells in more than five donors, roughly 1.0-7.5% belonged to dominant NKG2C+ clonotypes.

5'RACE template switching with UMIs produced the TCR beta cDNA. TCRdb derives one entry per CDR3 protein from the 5' RACE reads, leaving out DNA. The sample has about 260,000 distinct CDR3 sequences. This CDR3 spans 15 amino acids. This clonotype originated in a man younger than 35 in good health. The sample consisted of blood T cells: a sorted CD56 or NKG2C T cell subset, CD4+ or CD8+ T cells, or bulk PBMC T cells (not recorded which). V and J are TRBV12-3 or TRBV12-4 and TRBJ1-3; TCRdb gives TRBD1 as the D gene, but with no DNA this cannot be confirmed. This CDR3 is CASSADSASGNTIYF.